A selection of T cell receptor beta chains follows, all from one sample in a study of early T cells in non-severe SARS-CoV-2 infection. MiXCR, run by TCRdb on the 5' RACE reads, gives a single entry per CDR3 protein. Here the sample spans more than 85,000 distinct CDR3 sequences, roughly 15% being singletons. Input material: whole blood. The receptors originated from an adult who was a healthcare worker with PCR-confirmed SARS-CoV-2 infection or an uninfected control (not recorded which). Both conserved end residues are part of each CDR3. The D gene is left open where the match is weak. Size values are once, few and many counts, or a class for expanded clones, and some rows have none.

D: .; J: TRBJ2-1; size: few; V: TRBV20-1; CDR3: CSSTSSSYNEQFF; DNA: TGCAGTTCCACTTCGAGCTCCTACAATGAGCAGTTCTTC
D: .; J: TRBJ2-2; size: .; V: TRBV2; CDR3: CASVERNKNTGELFF; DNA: TGTGCCAGCGTTGAGCGGAATAAGAACACCGGGGAGCTGTTTTTT
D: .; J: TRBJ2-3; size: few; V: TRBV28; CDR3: CASSFPSGASTDTQYF; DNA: TGTGCCAGCAGTTTCCCCTCGGGGGCTAGCACAGATACGCAGTATTTT
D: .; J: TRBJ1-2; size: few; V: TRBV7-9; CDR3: CASGTAPYGYTF; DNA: TGTGCCAGCGGGACTGCGCCCTATGGCTACACCTTC
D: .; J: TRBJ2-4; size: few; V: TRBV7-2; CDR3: CASSSLTGIAKNIQYF; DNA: TGTGCCAGCAGCTCGCTCACGGGAATAGCCAAAAACATTCAGTACTTC
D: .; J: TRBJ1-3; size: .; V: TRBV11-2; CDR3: CASSVVGNTIYF; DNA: TGTGCCAGCAGCGTCGTTGGAAACACCATATATTTT
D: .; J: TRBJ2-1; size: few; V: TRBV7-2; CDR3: CASSLVAGNTYNEQFF; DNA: TGTGCCAGCAGCTTAGTGGCGGGGAATACCTACAATGAGCAGTTCTTC
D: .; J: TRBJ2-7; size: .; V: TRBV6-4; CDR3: CASSRGNNEQYF; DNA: TGTGCCAGCAGTCGAGGGAACAATGAGCAGTACTTC
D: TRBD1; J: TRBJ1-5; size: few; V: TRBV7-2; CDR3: CASSLLGDSNQPQHF; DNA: TGTGCCAGCAGCTTATTAGGGGACAGTAATCAGCCCCAGCATTTT
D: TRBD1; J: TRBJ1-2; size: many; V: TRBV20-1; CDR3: CSAKRTGEVNYGYTF; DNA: TGCAGTGCTAAACGTACAGGGGAGGTTAACTATGGCTACACCTTC
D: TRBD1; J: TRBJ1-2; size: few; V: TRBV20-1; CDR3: CTTSQGGNYGYTF; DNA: TGCACAACTTCACAGGGGGGTAACTATGGCTACACCTTC
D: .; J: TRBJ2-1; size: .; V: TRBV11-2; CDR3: CASSSDNEQFF; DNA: TGTGCCAGCAGCTCGGATAATGAGCAGTTCTTC
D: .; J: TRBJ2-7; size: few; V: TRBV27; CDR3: CASSPLRQVYEQYF; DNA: TGTGCCAGCAGCCCCCTCCGACAGGTTTACGAGCAGTACTTC
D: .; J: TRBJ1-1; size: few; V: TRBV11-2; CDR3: CASSFGLGGTEAFF; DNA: TGTGCCAGCAGCTTCGGGTTAGGAGGAACTGAAGCTTTCTTT
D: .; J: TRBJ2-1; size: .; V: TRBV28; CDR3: CASGVGPYNEQFF; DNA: TGTGCCAGCGGAGTCGGGCCCTACAATGAGCAGTTCTTC
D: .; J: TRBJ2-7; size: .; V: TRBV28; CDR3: CASRRGSYEQYF; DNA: TGTGCCAGCAGGAGGGGCTCCTACGAGCAGTACTTC
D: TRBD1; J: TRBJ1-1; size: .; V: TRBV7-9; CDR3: CASSSDRGQVFF; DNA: TGTGCCAGCAGCTCCGACAGGGGGCAAGTTTTCTTT
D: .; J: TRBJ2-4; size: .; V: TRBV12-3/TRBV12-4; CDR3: CASSPPRGAQENIQYF; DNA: TGTGCCAGCAGTCCCCCCCGGGGCGCCCAGGAAAACATTCAGTACTTC
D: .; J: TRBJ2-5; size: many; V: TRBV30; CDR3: CASGGGLQETQYF; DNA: TGTGCCTCTGGAGGGGGACTACAAGAGACCCAGTACTTC
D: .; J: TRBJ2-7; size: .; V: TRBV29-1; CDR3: CSVGTVTYEQYF; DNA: TGCAGCGTTGGGACAGTGACCTACGAGCAGTACTTC
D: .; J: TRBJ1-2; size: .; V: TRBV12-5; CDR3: CASGLEGIRGYTF; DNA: TGTGCTAGTGGTTTGGAAGGGATCAGGGGCTACACCTTC
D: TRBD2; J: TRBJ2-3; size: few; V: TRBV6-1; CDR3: CASSGGGGTSTDTQYF; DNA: TGTGCCAGCAGTGGAGGCGGGGGGACTAGCACAGATACGCAGTATTTT
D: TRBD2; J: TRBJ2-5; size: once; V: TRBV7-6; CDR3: CASSLIAGAQETQYF; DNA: TGTGCCAGCAGCTTAATAGCGGGGGCACAAGAGACCCAGTACTTC
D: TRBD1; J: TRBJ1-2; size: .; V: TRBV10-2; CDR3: CASSEGQFDGYTF; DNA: TGCGCCAGCAGCGAGGGACAGTTTGATGGCTACACCTTC
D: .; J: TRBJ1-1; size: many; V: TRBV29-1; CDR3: CSIMSSGEAFF; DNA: TGCAGCATCATGTCGTCGGGGGAAGCTTTCTTT
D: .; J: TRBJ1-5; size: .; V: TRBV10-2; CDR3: CASSELGGNNQPQHF; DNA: TGCGCCAGCAGTGAGTTGGGGGGCAACAATCAGCCCCAGCATTTT
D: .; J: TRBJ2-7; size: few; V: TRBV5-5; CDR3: CASSTLETEQYF; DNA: TGTGCCAGCAGCACCTTGGAGACCGAGCAGTACTTC